Sequencing of this T cell receptor beta chain was carried out in a study of vaccination and CD4 T cells after COVID-19. Findings and caveats of the study: Recorded median SARS-CoV-2-reactive clonotype numbers increased from around 21 to 38 without reaching significance.

Turning to this clonotype: Its antigen is not identified.

Sequencing of cultured CD4+ T cell DNA used the Oncomine TCR Beta short-read assay. Someone extracted genomic DNA from cultured CD4+ T cells. A single record per CDR3 protein comes from TCRdb applying MiXCR to the PCR reads. The sample comprises roughly 11,000 distinct CDR3 sequences, about 61% of which are singletons, and roughly 25% rests with the top ten. The CDR3 totals 12 residues. Germline V CDR1 and CDR2: MDHEN, SYDVKM. V dropped 4 bases and J dropped 4 bases, with 8 bases sitting between them. The treatment here: approximately nine-day PBMC culture with coronavirus spike peptide pools or control peptides (ViraFEST assay). With peptide pools, ViraFEST first expanded antigen-specific T cells and afterwards sequenced their TCRs.

The sequenced sample was CD4+ T cells from blood, cultured in vitro, obtained before SARS-CoV-2 vaccination. The source of this sequence is a human donor who had recovered from COVID-19. The chain uses TRBV28 and TRBJ2-7, with D unclear. CDR3: CASSSDPYEQYF. The CDR3 DNA reads TGTGCCAGCAGTTCAGATCCATACGAGCAGTACTTC.